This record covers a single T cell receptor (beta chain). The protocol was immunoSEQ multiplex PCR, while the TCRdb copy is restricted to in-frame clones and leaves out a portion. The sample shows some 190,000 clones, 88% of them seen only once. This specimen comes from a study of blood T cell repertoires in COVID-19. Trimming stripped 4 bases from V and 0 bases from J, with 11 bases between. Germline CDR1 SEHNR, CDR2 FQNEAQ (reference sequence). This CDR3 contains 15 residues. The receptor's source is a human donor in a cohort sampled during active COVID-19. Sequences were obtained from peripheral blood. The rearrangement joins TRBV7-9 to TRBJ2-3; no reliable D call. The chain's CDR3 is CASSSRVSSTDTQYF. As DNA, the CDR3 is TGTGCCAGCAGCTCCCGAGTCTCTAGCACAGATACGCAGTATTTT.